This T cell receptor beta chain emerged from a study of brain T cells in children with intractable seizures. After removal of 1 base from V and 7 bases from J, the junction contained 7 bases not matched to a gene. The CDR3 spans 15 residues. Germline V gives CDR1 SGHAT, CDR2 FQNNGV. Profiling relied on immunoSEQ multiplex PCR, and the TCRdb table lists in-frame clones only, not all of them. Of about 20,000 clones listed, roughly 94% are singletons. The origin of this receptor is a boy between 10 and 17 years old with focal cortical dysplasia and intractable seizures. The input for sequencing was peripheral blood, taken at surgery. This rearrangement joins TRBV11-2 to TRBJ2-4, with 7 bases matching TRBD1. The CDR3 spells CASSLGNRQGNIQYF. CDR3 coding DNA: TGTGCCAGCAGCTTAGGAAACCGACAGGGTAACATTCAGTACTTC.